This T cell receptor beta chain was sequenced during a study of blood T cell repertoires in COVID-19. Original processing notes: How many nucleated cells were present was estimated from reference gene primer amplification. Profiled with immunoSEQ multiplex PCR; TCRdb holds only in-frame clones, not every one. Clone size and the V and J calls come from that table; the DNA yielded D and trimming. The table lists about 210,000 clones, 70% to 90% of them singletons. The sample holds a few counts of this clone. Trimming cost V 1 base and J 3 bases, with 11 bases left between them. This CDR3 region has 15 residues. Germline CDR1 is SGHNT and CDR2 is YYREEE (reference sequence).

The chain links TRBV5-4 to TRBJ2-1, with D possibly matching TRBD1 (5 bases). The sample taken for sequencing was peripheral blood. The clonotype was recovered from a woman aged 40 to 49 with acute or convalescent COVID-19. The CDR3 sequence: CASSLKTGSYNEQFF. In DNA, the CDR3 is TGTGCCAGCAGCTTGAAAACAGGTAGCTACAATGAGCAGTTCTTC.